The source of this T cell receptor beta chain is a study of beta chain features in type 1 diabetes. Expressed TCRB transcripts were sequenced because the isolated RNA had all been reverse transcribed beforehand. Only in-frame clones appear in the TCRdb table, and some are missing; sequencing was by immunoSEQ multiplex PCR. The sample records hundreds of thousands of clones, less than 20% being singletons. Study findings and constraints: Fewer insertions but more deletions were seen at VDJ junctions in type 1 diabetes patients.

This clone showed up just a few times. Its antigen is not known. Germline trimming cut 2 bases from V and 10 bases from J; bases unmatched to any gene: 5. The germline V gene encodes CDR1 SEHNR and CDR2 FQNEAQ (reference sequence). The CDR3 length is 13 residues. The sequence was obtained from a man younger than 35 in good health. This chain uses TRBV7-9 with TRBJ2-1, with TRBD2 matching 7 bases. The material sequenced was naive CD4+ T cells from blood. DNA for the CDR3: TGTGCCAGCAGCTTATTTGAGGGACTAGAGCAGTTCTTC. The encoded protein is CASSLFEGLEQFF.